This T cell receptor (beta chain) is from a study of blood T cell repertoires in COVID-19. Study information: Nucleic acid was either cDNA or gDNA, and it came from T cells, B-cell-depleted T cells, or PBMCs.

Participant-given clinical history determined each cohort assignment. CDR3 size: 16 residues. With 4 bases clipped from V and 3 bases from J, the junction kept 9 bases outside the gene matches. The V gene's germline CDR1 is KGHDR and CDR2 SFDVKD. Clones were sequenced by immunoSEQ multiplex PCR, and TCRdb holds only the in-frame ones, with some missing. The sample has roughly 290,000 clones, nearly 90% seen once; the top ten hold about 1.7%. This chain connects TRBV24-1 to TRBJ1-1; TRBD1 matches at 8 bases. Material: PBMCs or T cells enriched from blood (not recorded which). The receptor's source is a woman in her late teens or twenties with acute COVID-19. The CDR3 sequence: CATSDSSGGEDTEAFF. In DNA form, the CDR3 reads TGTGCCACCAGTGACTCCTCAGGGGGCGAGGACACTGAAGCTTTCTTT.